This TCR beta chain was obtained from a study of T cells after yellow fever vaccination. Germline lookup yields CDR1 DFQATT and CDR2 SNEGSKA (reference sequence). The CDR3 has 14 amino acids. The junction had 11 bases not matched to a gene; V was cut back by 6 bases and J by 5 bases. Template switching with 5'RACE generated the TCR cDNA and added a universal primer site and UMIs. TCRdb re-called the 5' RACE reads with MiXCR, one entry per CDR3 protein. Of 600,000 to 750,000 distinct CDR3 sequences in the sample, approximately 13% were seen once. This clonotype was counted a few times. What it recognizes is unknown. General study findings and limits: The secondary T-cell response peaked on day 5, not day 15, but was weaker. CD4 and CD8 compartments shared a small share of clonotypes, likely from convergent recombination.

This TCR was recovered from a man between 25 and 39 years old who received the YFV17D yellow fever vaccine. V usage is TRBV20-1 and J usage is TRBJ2-7, with 9 bases aligning to TRBD1. Sequencing used PBMCs, obtained on the day of the yellow fever booster vaccination. CDR3 in amino acids: CSANSGTGFHEQYF. Written as DNA, the CDR3 is TGCAGTGCAAATTCCGGGACAGGGTTCCACGAGCAGTACTTC.